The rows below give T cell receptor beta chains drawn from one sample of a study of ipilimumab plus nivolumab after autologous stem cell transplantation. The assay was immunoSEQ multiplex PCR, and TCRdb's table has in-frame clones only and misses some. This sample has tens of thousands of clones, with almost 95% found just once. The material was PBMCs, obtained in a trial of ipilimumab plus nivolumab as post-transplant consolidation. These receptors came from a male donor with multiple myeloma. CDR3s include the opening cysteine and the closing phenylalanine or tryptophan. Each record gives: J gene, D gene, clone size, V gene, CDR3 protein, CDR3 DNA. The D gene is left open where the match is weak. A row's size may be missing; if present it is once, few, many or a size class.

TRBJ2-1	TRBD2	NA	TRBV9	CASSVTAGGPLDNEQFF	TGTGCCAGCAGCGTAACAGCGGGAGGACCACTAGATAATGAGCAGTTCTTC
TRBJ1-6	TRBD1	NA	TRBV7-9	CASSQGQGFYNSPLHF	TGTGCCAGCAGCCAGGGACAGGGGTTTTATAATTCACCCCTCCACTTT
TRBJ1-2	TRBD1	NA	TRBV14	CASSQDRDRDGGYTF	TGTGCCAGCAGCCAAGACAGGGACAGGGATGGCGGCTACACCTTC
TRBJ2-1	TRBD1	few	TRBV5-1	CASSPGTGEHNEQFF	TGCGCCAGCAGCCCTGGGACAGGGGAGCACAATGAGCAGTTCTTC
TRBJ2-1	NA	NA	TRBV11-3	CASSLGHHEQFF	TGTGCCAGCAGCTTAGGGCACCATGAGCAGTTCTTC
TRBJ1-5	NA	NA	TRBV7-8	CASSPRIQGSPQHF	TGTGCCAGCAGCCCCCGAATACAGGGATCGCCCCAGCATTTT
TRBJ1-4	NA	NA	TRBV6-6	CASSYASGGYNEKLFF	TGTGCCAGCAGTTACGCCTCGGGGGGCTATAATGAAAAACTGTTTTTT
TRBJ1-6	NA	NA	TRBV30	CAWSGSSYNSPLHF	TGTGCCTGGAGTGGAAGCTCCTATAATTCACCCCTCCACTTT
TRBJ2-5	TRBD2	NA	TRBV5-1	CASSLGLAGETQYF	TGCGCCAGCAGCTTGGGACTAGCGGGAGAGACCCAGTACTTC
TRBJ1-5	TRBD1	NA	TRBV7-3	CASSPYRGRDQPQHF	TGTGCCAGCAGCCCTTACAGGGGGCGAGATCAGCCCCAGCATTTT
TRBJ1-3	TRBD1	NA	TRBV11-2	CATANNRGGNTIYF	TGTGCCACCGCGAACAACAGGGGCGGAAACACCATATATTTT
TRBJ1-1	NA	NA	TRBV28	CASSFLVLKSMNTEAFF	TGTGCCAGCAGTTTCCTGGTGCTGAAGTCGATGAACACTGAAGCTTTCTTT
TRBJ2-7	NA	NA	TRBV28	CASRPRPGRHFSYEQYF	TGTGCCAGCAGGCCCCGCCCCGGGCGGCACTTCTCCTACGAGCAGTACTTC
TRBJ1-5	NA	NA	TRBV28	CASSLPSLRVTQHF	TGTGCCAGCAGTTTACCCAGCCTGAGAGTCACCCAGCATTTT
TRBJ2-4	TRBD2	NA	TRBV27	CASSLSGRVIVRENIQYF	TGTGCCAGCAGTTTATCGGGGAGGGTGATCGTTCGGGAAAACATTCAGTACTTC
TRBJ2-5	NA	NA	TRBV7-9	CASSVGVQETQYF	TGTGCCAGCAGCGTCGGGGTACAAGAGACCCAGTACTTC
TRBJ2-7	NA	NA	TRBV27	CASSTKPGAEQYF	TGTGCCAGCAGTACGAAACCAGGGGCCGAGCAGTACTTC
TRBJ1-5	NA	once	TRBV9	CASSGGDTNQPQHF	TGTGCCAGCAGCGGAGGGGACACCAATCAGCCCCAGCATTTT
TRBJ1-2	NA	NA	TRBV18	CASSPDGNYGCTF	TGTGCCAGCTCGCCGGACGGTAACTATGGCTGCACCTTC
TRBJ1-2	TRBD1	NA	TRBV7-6	CASSLGTGYEHGYTF	TGTGCCAGCAGCTTAGGGACAGGATATGAACATGGCTACACCTTC